The TCR beta chain under discussion was sequenced for a study of Graves' ophthalmopathy and Graves' hyperthyroidism. Of note for this clonotype: This could be a read error, since a much larger clone is one nucleotide away.

The sequenced template was RNA, covering the TCR beta CDR3 region. A first-round RT-PCR used HTBI primers, followed by a second-round multiplex PCR. Each CDR3 protein is one row after TCRdb ran MiXCR on the multiplex PCR reads. The table lists approximately 1.2 million distinct CDR3 sequences, about 40% of them singletons. Patients newly diagnosed with hyperthyroidism, under 2 months' duration, were aged 18 to 65, the study reports. The length of the CDR3 is 13 residues. CDR1 is MNHEY and CDR2 is SVGAGI in the germline V gene. The chain carries TRBV6-5 and TRBJ1-1, with D possibly being TRBD1 (5 bases). The sequence was collected from an adult man with Graves' hyperthyroidism. The source material was peripheral blood or thyroid tissue (not recorded which). This chain's CDR3 is CASTGTPNTKAFF. CDR3 DNA sequence: TGTGCCAGCACTGGGACGCCGAACACTAAAGCTTTCTTT.